This T cell receptor (beta chain) was recovered during a study of shared clonotypes between healthy human individuals. The CDR3 consists of 14 residues. CDR1 is GTSNPN, CDR2 SVGIG, per germline (reference sequence). Trimming stripped 2 bases from V and 7 bases from J, with 15 bases between. TCRdb's table, derived via immunoSEQ multiplex PCR, lists solely in-frame clones and lacks some. This sample has millions of clones, with approximately 93% found just once. The V gene is TRBV30, the J gene TRBJ2-1, with no clear D. This TCR was sampled from a man between 18 and 35 years old in good health. Some clones in this sample may be carry-over from other donors' samples. The sequencing input was naive CD4+ T cells from PBMCs. The subset denotes: CD45RA+ positively selected. This CDR3 reads CAWSLSANVNEQFF. The CDR3 bases are TGTGCCTGGAGTTTAAGCGCTAACGTTAATGAGCAGTTCTTC.